The rows below give T cell receptor beta chains drawn from one sample of a study of T cell responses to AZD1222 COVID-19 vaccine. Only in-frame clones appear in the TCRdb table, and some are missing; sequencing was by immunoSEQ multiplex PCR. The sample has around 130,000 clones, approximately 88% seen once. The input for sequencing was peripheral blood, taken 28 days after the second AZD1222 dose. Every receptor here comes from an adult who received the AZD1222 COVID-19 vaccine. CDR3s include the opening cysteine and the closing phenylalanine or tryptophan. Fields, in order: V gene, CDR3 protein.

TRBV2	CASSSEQGSFGQPQHF
TRBV2	CASTPDTNTEAFF
TRBV27	CASRDPGQGPSNYGYTF
TRBV30	CAWNNNSPLHF
TRBV11-2	CASSPNWAGQETQYF
TRBV18	CASSPVFRRDRGMGEQYF
TRBV5-1	CASSLGRIDPYQETQYF
TRBV3-1/TRBV3-2	CASSPWAAVTDTQYF
TRBV2	CASTGLTGGEKLFF
TRBV2	CASMLGEGNTEAFF
TRBV19	CASSPTRTGRNSPLHF
TRBV7-6	CATGLAGGTSYNEQFF
TRBV5-1	CASSLAVNQPQHF
TRBV3-1/TRBV3-2	CASSQDHVVNQPQHF
TRBV7-8	CASSPGQGARTEAFF
TRBV18	CASSRSSLHF
TRBV4-1	CASSPEGLGANVLTF
TRBV5-1	CASSSRTSGFPSYNEQFF
TRBV29-1	CSSDLAGFPYNEQFF
TRBV3-1/TRBV3-2	CASSPNGADTQYF
TRBV28	CASTVNSPISGNTIYF
TRBV6-1	CASSEAPRGGNQPQHF
TRBV15	CATSIGQGNQPQHF
TRBV4-1	CASRLAGSTDTQYF
TRBV6-5	CATRQVSYEQYF
TRBV6-2/TRBV6-3	CASSPGSGGSGGEQYF
TRBV3-1/TRBV3-2	CASSQAAGRGADTQYF
TRBV5-1	CASSLGLSQEAFF
TRBV20-1	CSASGTVYNEQFF
TRBV6-1	CASSEGGQYGYTF
TRBV29-1	CSVEKGQGADTQYF
TRBV7-8	CASSPSQSATNEKLFF
TRBV2	CASSESTAQETQYF